Presented here are 21 T cell receptor beta chains from one specimen sequenced in a study of beta chain features in type 1 diabetes. The sequenced template was cDNA made from the entire isolated RNA. Using immunoSEQ multiplex PCR, the repertoire was profiled, and TCRdb retains in-frame clones only, with some absent. Among 350,000 to 400,000 clones listed, around 16% were seen once. What was sequenced was naive CD4+ T cells from blood. The receptors here all came from a woman aged 18-29 years in good health.

This clone appeared a few times. This CDR3 is CASSDRDGYTF. As DNA, the CDR3 is TGCGCCAGCAGCGACAGGGACGGCTACACCTTC. V gene TRBV4-1 combines with J gene TRBJ1-2, with 7 bases lining up with TRBD1. Germline V gene data show CDR1 as MGHRA and CDR2 as YSYEKL. The J segment lost 8 bases and the V segment lost 5 bases, leaving 2 bases of the junction unmatched. The CDR3 spans 11 residues.

The genes are TRBV23-1 and TRBJ1-1; tentative D call: TRBD1 (5 bases). TRBV23-1 is annotated as an ORF whose role is uncertain. The CDR3 loop spans 14 amino acids. Trimming left V 1 base short and J 5 bases short, with 11 bases between. The CDR3 bases are TGCGCCAGCAGTCAATGTAAGGGGAGGACTGAAGCTTTCTTT. Translating gives CASSQCKGRTEAFF.

A few counts support this clone. J is TRBJ1-2 and V is TRBV28, with D hard to call. Germline V gene data show CDR1 as MDHEN and CDR2 as SYDVKM. The ends were cut back, 6 bases at V and 6 bases at J, with 5 bases in the middle. CDR3 length equals 10 residues. CDR3 nucleotides: TGTGCCAGCAGCGGGAATGGCTACACCTTC. Protein: CASSGNGYTF.

This clone was observed a few times. V usage is TRBV28 and J usage is TRBJ1-5; TRBD1 matches 8 bases. The CDR3 consists of 16 residues. Looked up from germline, CDR1 is MDHEN and CDR2 is SYDVKM. The V gene end was trimmed by 5 bases and the J gene end by 4 bases; junction bases not matched to a gene: 10. CDR3 bases: TGTGCCAGCAGTCTCACGACAGGGGTGGGGAATCAGCCCCAGCATTTT. Residues: CASSLTTGVGNQPQHF.

The chain uses TRBV9 and TRBJ2-5; D possibly corresponds to TRBD1 (7 bases). With 2 bases removed from V and 2 bases from J, the gap between germline ends came to 16 bases. The length of the CDR3 is 16 residues. Germline CDR1 and CDR2: SGDLS and YYNGEE. CDR3 amino acids: CASSVSPQGGQETQYF. For the CDR3, the DNA is TGTGCCAGCAGCGTCAGTCCCCAGGGGGGTCAAGAGACCCAGTACTTC.

A note on this clone: The junction departs from the called germline gene at one end, perhaps through a read error. This chain connects TRBV15 to TRBJ2-4; 8 bases are shared with TRBD1. The CDR3 runs to 15 residues. Germline assignment: CDR1 LNHNV and CDR2 YYDKDF (reference sequence). CDR3 protein: CATSGDRGGKNIQYF. The CDR3 DNA reads TGTGCCACCAGCGGAGACAGGGGCGGTAAAAACATTCAGTACTTC.

The V call is TRBV7-9, the J call TRBJ2-7; 7 bases are shared with TRBD1. The length of the CDR3 is 15 residues. With 6 bases clipped from V and 3 bases from J, the junction kept 11 bases outside the gene matches. The germline V gene has CDR1 SEHNR and CDR2 FQNEAQ (reference sequence). CDR3 in amino acids: CASSLDRTGGYEQYF. The CDR3 bases are TGTGCCAGCAGTCTTGACAGGACAGGAGGCTACGAGCAGTACTTC.

This clone showed up just a few times. V and J are TRBV7-2 and TRBJ2-7; a weak D match, TRBD2 (6 bases). The ends were cut back, 3 bases at V and 5 bases at J, with 23 bases in the middle. The CDR3 has 17 amino acids. Germline CDR1 is SGHTA and CDR2 is FQGNSA. The CDR3 bases are TGTGCCAGCAGCTTGGCACCTCCGGGACTCATTACCCACGAGCAGTACTTC. Residues: CASSLAPPGLITHEQYF.

This chain joins TRBV20-1 and TRBJ2-2, with 7 bases lining up with TRBD2. The CDR3 extends over 11 amino acids. V dropped 6 bases and J dropped 6; count of bases not matched to a gene: 1. Germline CDR1 DFQATT, CDR2 SNEGSKA (reference sequence). This CDR3 is CSARGAGELFF. CDR3 DNA sequence: TGCAGTGCCCGGGGGGCCGGGGAGCTGTTTTTT.

This clone was found a few times. The J gene is TRBJ2-1, the V gene TRBV29-1; 12 nucleotides agree with TRBD2. Germline V gives CDR1 SQVTM, CDR2 ANQGSEA. The trim removed 0 bases at V and 9 bases at J, leaving 27 bases unmatched. The CDR3 has 22 residues. The CDR3: CSVEDPWWEDRTRTSGKAEQFF. The CDR3 DNA follows: TGCAGCGTTGAAGATCCCTGGTGGGAGGATCGGACCAGGACTAGCGGGAAGGCTGAGCAGTTCTTC.

The J gene is TRBJ2-7, the V gene TRBV9, with D possibly being TRBD2 (6 bases). CDR3 size: 18 residues. Germline V CDR1 and CDR2: SGDLS, YYNGEE. Trimming left V 0 bases short and J 2 bases short, with 21 bases between. The CDR3 sequence: CASSVGPRRLASTYEQYF. DNA of the CDR3: TGTGCCAGCAGCGTAGGGCCAAGGCGGCTAGCGTCTACCTACGAGCAGTACTTC.

The rearrangement uses TRBV7-9 and TRBJ1-1; 8 nucleotides align to TRBD1. Trimming cost V 4 bases and J 2 bases; bases outside gene matches: 3. This CDR3 has 14 amino acids. Germline CDR1 reads SEHNR; CDR2 reads FQNEAQ (reference sequence). CDR3 sequence (DNA): TGTGCCAGCAGCTCCGGACAGGGAAACACTGAAGCTTTCTTT. Protein: CASSSGQGNTEAFF.

This clone was seen more than once but under ten times. This sequence joins TRBV28 and TRBJ2-1; D gene uncertain. The germline CDR1 and CDR2 sequences are MDHEN and SYDVKM. The ends were cut back, 10 bases at V and 5 bases at J, with 18 bases in the middle. The CDR3 runs to 14 residues. This CDR3 is CATSPWAANNEQFF. CDR3 nucleotides: TGTGCCACTTCCCCCTGGGCCGCAAACAATGAGCAGTTCTTC.

V gene TRBV15 combines with J gene TRBJ2-7; 10 bases are shared with TRBD1. The trim removed 5 bases at V and 5 bases at J, leaving 6 bases unmatched. From germline, CDR1 is LNHNV and CDR2 YYDKDF (reference sequence). This CDR3 spans 14 amino acids. The CDR3 nucleotides are TGTGCCACCAGCTACCGGGACAGGGGTGACGAGCAGTACTTC. Translation: CATSYRDRGDEQYF.

This clone was seen a few times. This chain links TRBV5-1 with TRBJ2-2; the D gene is possibly TRBD2 (6 bases). There are 15 residues in the CDR3. CDR1 is SGHRS and CDR2 is YFSETQ in the germline V gene. Trimming cost V 4 bases and J 5 bases, with 15 bases left between them. The CDR3 sequence is CASSLPGAGTGELFF. As DNA, the CDR3 is TGCGCCAGCAGCCTACCGGGCGCGGGGACCGGGGAGCTGTTTTTT.

This clone was observed a few times. The J gene is TRBJ1-1, the V gene TRBV23-1; 9 bases fit TRBD1. TRBV23-1 is noted as an ORF with a role that remains uncertain. The CDR3 covers 16 residues. Trimming at V came to 0 bases and at J to 3 bases, leaving 5 bases not matched to a gene. The CDR3 loop reads CASSQSQGTGYTEAFF. The CDR3 coding sequence is TGCGCCAGCAGTCAATCACAAGGGACAGGGTACACTGAAGCTTTCTTT.

The V call is TRBV30, the J call TRBJ1-2, with TRBD1 as a possible D gene (6 bases). Per germline, CDR1 GTSNPN and CDR2 SVGIG (reference sequence). The length of the CDR3 is 14 residues. Trimming pared 0 bases from V and 6 bases from J, leaving 14 bases between. This CDR3 is CAWSVLGRGNGYTF. The CDR3 DNA reads as TGTGCCTGGAGTGTATTAGGCAGGGGCAATGGCTACACCTTC.

This clone has just a few counts. The chain employs TRBV5-1 and TRBJ2-7; D uncertain. The CDR3 consists of 13 residues. Per the germline V gene, CDR1 is SGHRS and CDR2 is YFSETQ. The V gene lost 4 bases and the J gene lost 0 bases, with 8 bases spanning the gap. The CDR3 protein is CASSQAFSYEQYF. In DNA, the CDR3 is TGCGCCAGCAGCCAGGCGTTCTCCTACGAGCAGTACTTC. Using reference TRBV5-1 and TRBJ2-7 for the parts outside the CDR3, the full variable domain is KAGVTQTPRYLIKTRGQQVTLSCSPISGHRSVSWYQQTPGQGLQFLFEYFSETQRNKGNFPGRFSGRQFSNSRSEMNVSTLELGDSALYLCASSQAFSYEQYFGPGTRLTVT.

This clone was counted between two and nine times. This CDR3 is CASSYTGQGIETQYF. In nucleotides, the CDR3 is TGTGCCAGCAGTTACACCGGACAGGGCATCGAGACCCAGTACTTC. The genes are TRBV6-5 and TRBJ2-5, with TRBD1 matching 8 bases. This CDR3 is built from 15 residues. CDR1 is MNHEY and CDR2 is SVGAGI in the germline V gene. The junction had 7 bases not matched to a gene; V was cut back by 2 bases and J by 5 bases.

This clone was seen a few times. The CDR3 DNA sequence: TGTGCCAGCAGTGCCCTCAGGGGCCTGAACACTGAAGCTTTCTTT. Protein product: CASSALRGLNTEAFF. This chain links TRBV25-1 with TRBJ1-1, with a weak D call TRBD1 (6 bases). The V and J ends lost 4 bases and 0 bases respectively, with 12 bases between them. This CDR3 is 15 amino acids long. Per germline, CDR1 MGHDK and CDR2 SYGVNS.

This clone has only a few counts. The gene calls are TRBV30 and TRBJ2-7, with D perhaps TRBD2 (5 bases). This CDR3 has 16 residues. The V and J ends lost 0 bases and 0 bases respectively, with 15 bases between them. Per the germline V gene, CDR1 is GTSNPN and CDR2 is SVGIG (reference sequence). The CDR3 here is CAWSVRGHRSSYEQYF. CDR3 DNA: TGTGCCTGGAGTGTACGAGGGCACCGGAGCTCCTACGAGCAGTACTTC. The whole variable domain, filled in from reference TRBV30 and TRBJ2-7, reads SQTIHQWPATLVQPVGSPLSLECTVEGTSNPNLYWYRQAAGRGLQLLFYSVGIGQISSEVPQNLSASRPQDRQFILSSKKLLLSDSGFYLCAWSVRGHRSSYEQYFGPGTRLTVT.